This TCR beta chain appears in the sequencing data of a study of shared clonotypes between healthy human individuals. Study as a whole: The plates for each donor numbered three CD4 naive, three CD4 memory, two CD8 naive and one CD8 memory.

Partitioning of CD4+ cells yielded a CD45RA+ naive subset and a CD45RA-negative memory subset. Each subset's genomic DNA was shared equally among a number of immunoSEQ plates. Method: immunoSEQ multiplex PCR; TCRdb's copy keeps in-frame clones and lacks some. The sample records about 2.4 million clones, more than 85% being singletons. Trimming took off 5 bases at V and 6 bases at J, with 13 bases between the two ends. CDR1 is MGHDK and CDR2 is SYGVNS in the germline V gene. This CDR3 region has 13 residues. The source material was naive CD4+ T cells from PBMCs. The subset: CD45RA+ positively selected. The V and J genes are TRBV25-1 and TRBJ1-1; tentative D call: TRBD1 (5 bases). The source is a man in his late teens or twenties in good health. Some clones in this sample may be carry-over from other donors' samples. The CDR3 DNA reads as TGTGCCAGCAGTTCGGAATTCAGGGCTGAAGCTTTCTTT. This encodes CASSSEFRAEAFF.